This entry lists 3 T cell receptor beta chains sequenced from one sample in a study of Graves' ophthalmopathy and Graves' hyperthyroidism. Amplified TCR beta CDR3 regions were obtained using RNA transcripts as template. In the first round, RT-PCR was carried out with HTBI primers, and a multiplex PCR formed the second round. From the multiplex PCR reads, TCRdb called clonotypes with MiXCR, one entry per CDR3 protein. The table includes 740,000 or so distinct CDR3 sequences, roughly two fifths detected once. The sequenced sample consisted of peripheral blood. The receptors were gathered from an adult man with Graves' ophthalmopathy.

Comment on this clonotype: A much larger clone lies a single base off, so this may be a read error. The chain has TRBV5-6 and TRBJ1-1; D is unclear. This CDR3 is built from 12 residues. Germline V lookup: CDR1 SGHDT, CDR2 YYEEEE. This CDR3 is CAGSPGGGEAFF. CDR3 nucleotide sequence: TGTGCCGGCAGCCCCGGCGGAGGTGAAGCTTTCTTT. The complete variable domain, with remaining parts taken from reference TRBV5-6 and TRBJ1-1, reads DAGVTQSPTHLIKTRGQQVTLRCSPKSGHDTVSWYQQALGQGPQFIFQYYEEEERQRGNFPDRFSGHQFPNYSSELNVNALLLGDSALYLCAGSPGGGEAFFGQGTRLTVV.

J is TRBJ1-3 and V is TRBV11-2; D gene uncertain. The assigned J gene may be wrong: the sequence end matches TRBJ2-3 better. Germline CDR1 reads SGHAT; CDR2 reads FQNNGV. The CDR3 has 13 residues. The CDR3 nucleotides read TGTGCCAGCAGCCAAGTTCCGGCAGATACGCAGTATTTT. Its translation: CASSQVPADTQYF.

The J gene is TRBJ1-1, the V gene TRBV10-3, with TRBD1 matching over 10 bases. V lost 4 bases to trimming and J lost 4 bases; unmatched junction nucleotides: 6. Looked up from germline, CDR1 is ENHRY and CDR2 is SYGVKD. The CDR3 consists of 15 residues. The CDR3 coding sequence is TGTGCCATCAGTGCGACAGGGACAGGGGCCACTGAAGCTTTCTTT. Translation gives CAISATGTGATEAFF.